The rows below give T cell receptor beta chains drawn from one sample of a study of cytomegalovirus exposure and HLA in healthy donors. TCRdb keeps only in-frame clones here, not all; method: immunoSEQ multiplex PCR. The sample consists of around 110,000 clones, around 86% of them appearing once. The sequenced sample consisted of PBMCs. The receptors were sampled from a man aged 25-45 years in good health and CMV-seronegative. Each CDR3 is given without its conserved first and last residue. D genes are given only for firm matches.

cdr3_aa,d_call,v_call
ASSRLGSHMYNEQF,NA,TRBV7-9
ASSLARQVSYNSPLH,NA,TRBV28
ASSLVDGDYGYT,NA,TRBV5-1
ASRRTGSSTDTQY,TRBD1,TRBV5-8
AWSVSRGSGGYT,NA,TRBV30
ASTTSGGNNEQF,TRBD2,TRBV28
ASSFASGGYSYNEQF,TRBD2,TRBV27
ASSVAAREGLYNEQF,TRBD2,TRBV9
ASSTVGGAGYEQY,NA,TRBV28
ASSEAINRQGKGQPQH,TRBD1,TRBV2
ASSPQGGAADTQY,NA,TRBV6-4
ASSTQSGWRSYEQY,NA,TRBV19
ASAGQGNYNEQF,TRBD1,TRBV28
ASSLGLFGFGSHTYEQY,NA,TRBV5-1
ASLRDRLETQY,TRBD1,TRBV28
ASSIVGQGHSPLH,TRBD1,TRBV19
ASSDPNKTTGPNYGYT,TRBD1,TRBV6-4
ASSGDPDFRGKGEGGYT,NA,TRBV19
ASSLGGLAYYERY,TRBD2,TRBV7-2
ASSSPGSTYYGYT,NA,TRBV5-8
ASSVDVGGITGELF,TRBD2,TRBV9
ASSPYRTSGGDQY,TRBD2,TRBV28
ASSEGAGQPQH,NA,TRBV6-1